This record concerns one T cell receptor beta chain sequence. This sample is part of a study of blood T cell repertoires in COVID-19. The wider study: PBMCs, B-cell-depleted T cells, or T cells provided the cDNA or gDNA that made up the material.

As processed by the authors: Amplification with reference gene primers provided the estimates of nucleated cell counts. Profiled with immunoSEQ multiplex PCR; TCRdb holds only in-frame clones, not every one. That table gives V, J and clone size, and the DNA gave D and trimming. Among roughly 290,000 clones listed, around 81% were seen once. The CDR3 contains 17 residues. Per germline, CDR1 MGHRA and CDR2 YSYEKL. V shed 1 base and J shed 1 base, with 16 bases lying between them. The sequenced material came from peripheral blood. The sequence came from a woman in her forties or fifties with active or convalescent COVID-19. This chain links TRBV4-1 with TRBJ1-1; possible D gene TRBD1, 6 bases. The CDR3 DNA sequence: TGCGCCAGCAGCCAAGGGGCAAGGGGGTGGAAGAACACTGAAGCTTTCTTT. Translating it yields CASSQGARGWKNTEAFF.